This entry concerns a single TCR beta chain. Its antigen is as yet unknown. This entry comes from a study of T cell repertoires in cytomegalovirus infection. Study background: HLA-C-restricted CMV epitopes, recently identified, and well-studied HLA-B-restricted ones were used by the study. Carrying CMV and the relevant HLA type showed in public TCR beta signatures.

Each CDR3 protein gets one entry after TCRdb re-called the reads with MiXCR. This sample has just over 450,000 distinct CDR3 sequences, with 42% found just once. Study-wide results and limits: Cumulated frequencies of public TCR beta families served to identify carriers of CMV plus the relevant HLA. There were HLA-C-restricted CMV-specific TCR beta clonotypes dominating the ex vivo response.

V shed 5 bases and J 6 bases; nucleotides not matched to a gene: 10. This CDR3 contains 17 residues. Germline CDR1 reads SGHVS; CDR2 reads FNYEAQ. The clonotype was recovered from a human donor in good health (CMV status not recorded). Some clones in this sample may be carry-over from other donors' samples. The chain links TRBV7-6 to TRBJ2-5; 15 bases fit TRBD2. Sequencing was performed on cultured PBMCs, taken from culture after CMV antigen stimulation. DNA of the CDR3: TGTGCCAGCAGCATCTCATCGGGACTAGCGGGGGGCCAGACCCAGTACTTC. It encodes CASSISSGLAGGQTQYF.